This entry describes one TCR beta chain. 5'RACE template switching added a universal primer site and UMIs to TCR cDNA. TCRdb redid the calling of the 5' RACE reads with MiXCR, one entry per CDR3 protein. The sample holds a few hundred thousand distinct CDR3 sequences, 5.2% seen once. Germline assignment: CDR1 SGHTA and CDR2 FQGNSA. Unmatched junction bases numbered 9, after V lost 1 base and J lost 8 bases. The CDR3 runs to 16 residues. The data stem from a study of T cells after yellow fever vaccination. Sequenced here: CD4+ T cells sorted from PBMCs, sampled on the day of the yellow fever booster vaccination. The receptor comes from a man in his late teens or twenties who received the YFV17D yellow fever vaccine. The V and J genes are TRBV7-2 and TRBJ2-2; 8 bases are shared with TRBD2. CDR3 DNA sequence: TGTGCCAGCAGCTTAGGAGTAGCGGGGACGTCGGGGGAGCTGTTTTTT. Its translation: CASSLGVAGTSGELFF.